Each of the 24 T cell receptor beta chains below was sequenced from the same sample in a study of PD-1 blockade in classical Hodgkin lymphoma. Sequencing used immunoSEQ multiplex PCR; TCRdb keeps in-frame clones, though not all of them. In the table there are tens of thousands of clones, about nine tenths of which are singletons. Time point denoted: cycle 4 day 1 (C4D1), after less than 7 weeks of nivolumab. Each patient experienced a relapse that followed autologous stem cell transplantation, and brentuximab vedotin exposure varied. Sequenced here: peripheral blood mononuclear cells (PBMCs), sampled before the fourth cycle of nivolumab. The receptors originated from a human donor with classical Hodgkin lymphoma.

The chain is built from TRBV7-8 and TRBJ1-1, with D uncertain. The V and J ends lost 5 bases and 9 bases respectively, with 25 bases between them. This CDR3 contains 16 residues. Germline values: CDR1 SGHVS, CDR2 FQNEAQ. CDR3 sequence: CASSPPPWLLPDQAFF. The CDR3 DNA reads as TGTGCCAGCAGCCCCCCCCCTTGGCTGCTCCCGGACCAAGCTTTCTTT. Supplemented by reference TRBV7-8 and TRBJ1-1, the full variable domain reads GAGVSQSPRYKVAKRGQDVALRCDPISGHVSLFWYQQALGQGPEFLTYFQNEAQLDKSGLPSDRFFAERPEGSVSTLKIQRTQQEDSAVYLCASSPPPWLLPDQAFFGQGTRLTVV.

V gene TRBV4-2 combines with J gene TRBJ2-3; 8 bases are a match to TRBD1. V shed 6 bases, J shed 4 bases, and the junction held 12 bases outside the gene matches. Germline V CDR1 and CDR2: LGHNA, YNFKEQ. CDR3 length: 16 amino acids. The CDR3: CASRQGGSGSADTQYF. CDR3 DNA sequence: TGTGCCAGCAGACAGGGGGGCTCTGGGTCCGCAGATACGCAGTATTTT.

V usage is TRBV2 and J usage is TRBJ2-7; D call uncertain. CDR1 and CDR2 from the germline V gene are SNHLY and FYNNEI. V dropped 8 bases and J dropped 0 bases, with 8 bases sitting between them. The CDR3 has 12 amino acids. This CDR3 reads CASGVVSYEQYF. CDR3 in DNA: TGTGCCAGCGGCGTCGTCTCCTACGAGCAGTACTTC.

This clone occurred once. This chain uses TRBV27 with TRBJ2-7, with 9 bases identical to TRBD1. CDR1 is MNHEY, CDR2 SMNVEV, per germline (reference sequence). Trimming cost V 5 bases and J 2 bases; bases outside gene matches: 4. The CDR3 extends over 14 amino acids. CDR3 protein: CASSVDRGTYEQYF. In nucleotides, the CDR3 is TGTGCCAGCAGTGTAGACAGGGGGACCTACGAGCAGTACTTC.

This rearrangement joins TRBV21-1 to TRBJ1-3; the D call of TRBD1 is as the table states it, not checked on the DNA. TRBV21-1 is designated a pseudogene. The CDR3 loop spans 17 amino acids. In DNA, the CDR3 is TGTGCCAGCAGCAAAGGACCCAGGGCTTTCTCTGGAAACACCATATATTTT. Translation gives CASSKGPRAFSGNTIYF.

V is TRBV5-1 and J is TRBJ2-3; 7 nucleotides match TRBD2. The CDR3 is made up of 12 amino acids. Trimming cost V 5 bases and J 3 bases; bases outside gene matches: 0. CDR1 and CDR2 from the germline V gene are SGHRS and YFSETQ. The CDR3 bases are TGCGCCAGCAGGGGAGGGACAGATACGCAGTATTTT. This encodes CASRGGTDTQYF.

This chain uses TRBV6-5 with TRBJ1-1; TRBD1 is a possible D gene (5 bases). CDR1 is MNHEY, CDR2 SVGAGI, per germline. The CDR3 contains 13 residues. Trimming left V 4 bases short and J 4 bases short, with 10 bases between. CDR3 region: CASSFLQGTEAFF. As DNA, the CDR3 is TGTGCCAGCAGTTTCCTGCAGGGCACTGAAGCTTTCTTT.

The chain recombines TRBV6-6 with TRBJ1-1; the D gene is possibly TRBD1 (5 bases). The ends were cut back, 2 bases at V and 1 base at J, with 14 bases in the middle. Germline V gives CDR1 MNHNY, CDR2 SVGAGI (reference sequence). The CDR3 contains 16 residues. CDR3 coding DNA: TGTGCCAGCAGTTACGGCAGGGTTGCGGGGAACACTGAAGCTTTCTTT. Translated, it gives CASSYGRVAGNTEAFF.

This chain's CDR3 is CASSWVQGTNEKLFF. The CDR3 DNA reads as TGTGCCAGCAGCTGGGTGCAGGGTACTAATGAAAAACTGTTTTTT. This chain links TRBV7-6 with TRBJ1-4; D is possibly TRBD1 (5 bases). The CDR3 is made up of 15 amino acids. V lost 4 bases and J 2 bases, leaving 11 bases between the germline ends. Germline V CDR1 and CDR2: SGHVS, FNYEAQ.

This clone was detected once. The V call is TRBV9, the J call TRBJ1-4, with D possibly matching TRBD1 (6 bases). Germline CDR1 and CDR2: SGDLS and YYNGEE. The CDR3 loop spans 17 amino acids. V lost 3 bases to trimming and J lost 5 bases, with 20 bases between them. The CDR3 sequence is CASSAGTWTVENEKLFF. The DNA of the CDR3 is TGTGCCAGCAGCGCCGGGACATGGACCGTCGAAAATGAAAAACTGTTTTTT.

The rearrangement joins TRBV7-3 to TRBJ1-1; unclear D gene. CDR3 length: 14 amino acids. V lost 4 bases and J lost 0, with 9 bases in between. Germline V lookup: CDR1 SGHTA, CDR2 FQGTGA. The CDR3 spells CASSSGILNTEAFF. The DNA of the CDR3 is TGTGCCAGCAGCTCTGGGATCTTGAACACTGAAGCTTTCTTT.

A single count supports this clone. The V gene is TRBV14, the J gene TRBJ2-3; perhaps D is TRBD1 or TRBD2 (7 bases each). This CDR3 is built from 13 residues. Between the trimmed V and J ends, which lost 4 bases and 4 bases, there was a span of 9 bases. Germline lookup yields CDR1 SGHDN and CDR2 FVKESK. The CDR3 protein is CASSPGGADTQYF. CDR3 sequence (DNA): TGTGCCAGCAGCCCAGGGGGGGCAGATACGCAGTATTTT.

The rearrangement links TRBV7-6 to TRBJ2-7; maybe TRBD1 (5 bases). This CDR3 contains 15 residues. Germline V gene lookup returns CDR1 SGHVS and CDR2 FNYEAQ. Trimming shortened V by 1 base and J by 0 bases, and 10 bases separated the two germline ends. This CDR3 reads CASSLEGLGSYEQYF. CDR3 DNA sequence: TGTGCCAGCAGCTTAGAGGGGCTGGGCTCCTACGAGCAGTACTTC.

The chain has TRBV18 and TRBJ1-2; possibly TRBD1 for D (6 bases). The V end was cut by 0 bases, the J end by 8 bases, with 16 bases between. The CDR3 runs to 15 residues. Per the germline V gene, CDR1 is KGHSH and CDR2 is LQKENI. The CDR3 DNA follows: TGTGCCAGCTCACCACCGAGGGGGGAGCCGGCGGGCTACACCTTC. It specifies CASSPPRGEPAGYTF.

The chain employs TRBV6-5 and TRBJ1-6, with TRBD1 identical over 7 bases. V lost 1 base to trimming and J lost 6 bases; unmatched junction nucleotides: 3. CDR3 length: 15 amino acids. Germline CDR1 is MNHEY and CDR2 is SVGAGI. The DNA for the CDR3 is TGTGCCAGCAGTTACTGGACAGGTGCTAATTCACCCCTCCACTTT. It translates to CASSYWTGANSPLHF.

As concerns this clone: A read error may account for a junction end that differs from germline. The chain uses TRBV6-5 and TRBJ2-5; D remains unclear. Germline V CDR1 and CDR2: MNHEY, SVGAGI. The CDR3 contains 14 residues. Here the CDR3 reads CAISEWGNQETQYF. The CDR3, as DNA: TGTGCCATCAGTGAATGGGGTAACCAAGAGACCCAGTACTTC.

V is TRBV7-2 and J is TRBJ2-2; TRBD1 matches 8 bases. With V trimmed by 8 bases and J by 5 bases, 16 bases remained unmatched. CDR1 and CDR2 (germline): SGHTA, FQGNSA. The CDR3 totals 17 residues. In DNA form, the CDR3 reads TGTGCCAGCGGGGTCCTCAGGGGGCCAGGGGTTACCGGGGAGCTGTTTTTT. This translates into CASGVLRGPGVTGELFF. Together with reference TRBV7-2 and TRBJ2-2, the CDR3 gives the full variable domain: GAGVSQSPSNKVTEKGKDVELRCDPISGHTALYWYRQSLGQGLEFLIYFQGNSAPDKSGLPSDRFSAERTGGSVSTLTIQRTQQEDSAVYLCASGVLRGPGVTGELFFGEGSRLTVL.

This sequence joins TRBV7-6 and TRBJ1-1; D gene ambiguous. CDR3 size: 15 residues. Germline-derived CDR1 and CDR2 are SGHVS and FNYEAQ. Between the trimmed V and J ends, which lost 6 bases and 3 bases, there was a span of 17 bases. CDR3 sequence: CASSPDGLGDTEAFF. The CDR3 coding sequence is TGTGCCAGCAGTCCGGACGGGTTGGGTGACACTGAAGCTTTCTTT. The full variable domain, with the rest looked up from reference TRBV7-6 and TRBJ1-1, is GAGVSQSPRYKVTKRGQDVALRCDPISGHVSLYWYRQALGQGPEFLTYFNYEAQQDKSGLPNDRFSAERPEGSISTLTIQRTEQRDSAMYRCASSPDGLGDTEAFFGQGTRLTVV.

CDR3 in amino acids: CASSHRQISGEQYF. CDR3 nucleotides: TGCGCCAGCAGCCACCGACAGATTTCGGGCGAGCAGTACTTC. The chain joins TRBV5-1 to TRBJ2-7; D is perhaps TRBD1 (5 bases). Trimming left V 4 bases short and J 6 bases short, with 17 bases between. The CDR3 is 14 residues long. CDR1 and CDR2 from the germline V gene are SGHRS and YFSETQ.

The J gene is TRBJ2-2, the V gene TRBV19, with D tentatively TRBD2 (5 bases). The germline V gene encodes CDR1 LNHDA and CDR2 SQIVND (reference sequence). CDR3 length: 14 amino acids. V lost 3 bases, J lost 4 bases, and 9 bases lay in between. The CDR3 sequence is CASSMVGATGELFF. CDR3 DNA sequence: TGTGCCAGTAGTATGGTGGGAGCCACCGGGGAGCTGTTTTTT.

Here the CDR3 DNA reads TGTGCCAGCAGTGTCGAGGGTCCCTACGAGCAGTACTTC. As protein: CASSVEGPYEQYF. The rearrangement joins TRBV2 to TRBJ2-7, with D possibly matching TRBD2 (5 bases). The CDR3 covers 13 residues. Germline-derived CDR1 and CDR2 are SNHLY and FYNNEI. Trimming removed 4 bases from V and 2 bases from J, with 9 bases in between.

The chain carries TRBV9 and TRBJ1-2, with 9 bases matching TRBD1. Trimming took 4 bases from V and 4 from J; bases not matched to a gene: 11. This CDR3 is built from 16 residues. The V gene's germline CDR1 is SGDLS and CDR2 YYNGEE. The CDR3 coding sequence is TGTGCCAGCAGCCTAATGGGGGGGACAGGGCGCTATGGCTACACCTTC. As protein: CASSLMGGTGRYGYTF.

The rearrangement uses TRBV28 and TRBJ1-2; 9 nucleotides line up with TRBD1. The CDR3 contains 16 residues. Germline V gene lookup returns CDR1 MDHEN and CDR2 SYDVKM. The V gene end was trimmed by 4 bases and the J gene end by 6 bases; junction bases not matched to a gene: 12. The CDR3 DNA is TGTGCCAGCAGTTCCACAGGGGGCCGGAGGCTGGATGGCTACACCTTC. It specifies CASSSTGGRRLDGYTF.

The gene calls are TRBV6-5 and TRBJ1-6; D remains ambiguous. CDR1 and CDR2 (germline): MNHEY, SVGAGI. The ends were cut back, 2 bases at V and 1 base at J, with 9 bases in the middle. This CDR3 spans 16 amino acids. The CDR3 region is CASSYRTGSYNSPLHF. CDR3 sequence (DNA): TGTGCCAGCAGTTACCGCACGGGTTCCTATAATTCACCCCTCCACTTT.